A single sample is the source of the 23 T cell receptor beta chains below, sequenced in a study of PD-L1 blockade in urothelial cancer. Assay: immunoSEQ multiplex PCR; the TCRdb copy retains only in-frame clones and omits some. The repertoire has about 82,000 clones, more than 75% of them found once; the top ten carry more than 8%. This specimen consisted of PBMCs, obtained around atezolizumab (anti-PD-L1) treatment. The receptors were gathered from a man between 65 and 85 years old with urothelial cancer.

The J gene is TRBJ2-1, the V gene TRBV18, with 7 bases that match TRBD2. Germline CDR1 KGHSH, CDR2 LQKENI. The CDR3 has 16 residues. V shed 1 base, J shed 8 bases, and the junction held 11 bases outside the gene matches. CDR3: CASSPLVGGRSDEQFF. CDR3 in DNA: TGTGCCAGCTCACCACTCGTGGGAGGGCGGAGCGATGAGCAGTTCTTC.

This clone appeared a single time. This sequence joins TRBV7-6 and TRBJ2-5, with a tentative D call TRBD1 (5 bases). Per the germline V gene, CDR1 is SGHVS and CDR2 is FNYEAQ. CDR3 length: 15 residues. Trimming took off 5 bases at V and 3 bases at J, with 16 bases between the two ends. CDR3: CASSASQGFEETQYF. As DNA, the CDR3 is TGTGCCAGCAGCGCTTCTCAGGGTTTTGAAGAGACCCAGTACTTC.

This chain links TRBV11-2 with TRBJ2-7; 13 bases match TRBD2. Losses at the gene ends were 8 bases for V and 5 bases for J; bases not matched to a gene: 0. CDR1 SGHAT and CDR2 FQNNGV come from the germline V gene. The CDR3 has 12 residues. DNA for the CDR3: TGTGCCAGCGGACTAGCGGGAGACGAGCAGTACTTC. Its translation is CASGLAGDEQYF.

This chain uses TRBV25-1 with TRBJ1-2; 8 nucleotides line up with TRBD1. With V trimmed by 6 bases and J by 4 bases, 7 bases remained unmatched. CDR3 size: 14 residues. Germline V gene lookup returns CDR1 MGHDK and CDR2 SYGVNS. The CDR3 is CASRGQGRSYGYTF. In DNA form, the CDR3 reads TGTGCCAGCAGAGGACAGGGCCGGAGCTATGGCTACACCTTC.

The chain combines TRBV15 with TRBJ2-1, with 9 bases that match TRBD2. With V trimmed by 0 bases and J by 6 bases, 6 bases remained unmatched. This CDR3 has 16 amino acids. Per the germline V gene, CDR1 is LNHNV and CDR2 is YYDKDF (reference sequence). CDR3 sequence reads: CATSREEASGTNEQFF. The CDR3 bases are TGTGCCACCAGCAGAGAGGAGGCTAGCGGGACCAATGAGCAGTTCTTC. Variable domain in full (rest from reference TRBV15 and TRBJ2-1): DAMVIQNPRYQVTQFGKPVTLSCSQTLNHNVMYWYQQKSSQAPKLLFHYYDKDFNNEADTPDNFQSRRPNTSFCFLDIRSPGLGDTAMYLCATSREEASGTNEQFFGPGTRLTVL.

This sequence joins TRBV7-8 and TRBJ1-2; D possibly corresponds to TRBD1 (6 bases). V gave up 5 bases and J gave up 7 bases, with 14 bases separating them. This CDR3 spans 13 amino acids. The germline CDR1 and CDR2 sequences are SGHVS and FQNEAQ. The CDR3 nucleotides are TGTGCCAGCAGCGTCCGACAGGAGCTTGGCTACACCTTC. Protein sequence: CASSVRQELGYTF.

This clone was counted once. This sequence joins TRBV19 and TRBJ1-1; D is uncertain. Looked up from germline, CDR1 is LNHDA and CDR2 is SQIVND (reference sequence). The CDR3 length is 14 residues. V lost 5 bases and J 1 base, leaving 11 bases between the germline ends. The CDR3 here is CASSYGEWNTEAFF. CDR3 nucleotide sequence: TGTGCCAGTAGTTACGGGGAGTGGAACACTGAAGCTTTCTTT.

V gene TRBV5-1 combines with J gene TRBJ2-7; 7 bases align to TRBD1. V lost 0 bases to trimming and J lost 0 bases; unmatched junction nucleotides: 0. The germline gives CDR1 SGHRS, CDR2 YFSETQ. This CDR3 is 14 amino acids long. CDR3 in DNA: TGCGCCAGCAGCTTGGACAGGGGCTCCTACGAGCAGTACTTC. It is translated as CASSLDRGSYEQYF.

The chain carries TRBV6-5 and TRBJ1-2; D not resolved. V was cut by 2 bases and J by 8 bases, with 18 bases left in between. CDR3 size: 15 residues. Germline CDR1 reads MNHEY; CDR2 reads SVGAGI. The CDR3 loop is CASSYGNTPARGYTF. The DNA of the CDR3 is TGTGCCAGCAGTTACGGTAACACCCCAGCGAGGGGCTACACCTTC.

Here the CDR3 DNA reads TGTGCCAGCAGCTTTGGGGCCAAGGCTTTCTTT. Amino acid sequence: CASSFGAKAFF. The rearrangement joins TRBV5-4 to TRBJ1-1, with a weak D call TRBD1 (5 bases). This CDR3 region has 11 residues. V dropped 2 bases and J dropped 11 bases, with 10 bases sitting between them. From germline, CDR1 is SGHNT and CDR2 YYREEE (reference sequence).

Here the CDR3 reads CASSFGGLMNTEAFF. As DNA, the CDR3 is TGCGCCAGCAGCTTTGGGGGCTTAATGAACACTGAAGCTTTCTTT. V gene TRBV5-1 combines with J gene TRBJ1-1, with D maybe TRBD1 (6 bases). The V gene lost 2 bases and the J gene lost 0 bases, with 11 bases spanning the gap. Per germline, CDR1 SGHRS and CDR2 YFSETQ. The length of the CDR3 is 15 residues.

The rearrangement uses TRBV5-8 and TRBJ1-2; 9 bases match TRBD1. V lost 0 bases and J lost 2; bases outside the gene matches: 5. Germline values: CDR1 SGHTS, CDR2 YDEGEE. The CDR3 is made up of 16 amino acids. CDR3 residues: CASSLEGQGRNYGYTF. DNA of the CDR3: TGTGCCAGCAGCTTGGAGGGACAGGGAAGGAACTATGGCTACACCTTC.

The CDR3 region has the DNA TGCGCCAGTACCGGGACAGGGGGCGAGATTGAAGCTTTCTTT. This encodes CASTGTGGEIEAFF. The rearrangement joins TRBV5-1 to TRBJ1-1; 12 positions match TRBD1. Germline values: CDR1 SGHRS, CDR2 YFSETQ. The ends lost 8 bases at V and 7 bases at J; junction bases unmatched: 9. The CDR3 consists of 14 residues.

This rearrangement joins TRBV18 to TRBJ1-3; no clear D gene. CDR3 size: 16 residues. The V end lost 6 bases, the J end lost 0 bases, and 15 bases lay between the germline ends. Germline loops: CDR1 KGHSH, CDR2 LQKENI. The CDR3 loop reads CASSPRSGSSGNTIYF. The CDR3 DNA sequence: TGTGCCAGCTCTCCCAGATCGGGTTCCTCTGGAAACACCATATATTTT.

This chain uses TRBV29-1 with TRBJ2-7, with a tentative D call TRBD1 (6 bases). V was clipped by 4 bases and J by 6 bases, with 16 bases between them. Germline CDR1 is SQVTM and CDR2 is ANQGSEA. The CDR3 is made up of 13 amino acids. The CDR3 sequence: CSVGAGDNGEQYF. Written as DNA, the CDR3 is TGCAGCGTTGGGGCAGGGGACAACGGCGAGCAGTACTTC.

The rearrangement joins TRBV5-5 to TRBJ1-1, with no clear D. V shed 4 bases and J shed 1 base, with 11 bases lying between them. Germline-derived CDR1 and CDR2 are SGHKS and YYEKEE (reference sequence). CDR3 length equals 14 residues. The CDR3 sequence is CASSVSIKNTEAFF. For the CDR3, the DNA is TGTGCCAGCAGCGTAAGCATTAAGAACACTGAAGCTTTCTTT.

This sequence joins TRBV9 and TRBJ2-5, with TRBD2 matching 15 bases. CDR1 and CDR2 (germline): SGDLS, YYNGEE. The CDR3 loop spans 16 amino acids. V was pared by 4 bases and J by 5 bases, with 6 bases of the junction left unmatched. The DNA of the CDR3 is TGTGCCAGCAGCCGGACTAGCGGGGGGGCCGAGGAGACCCAGTACTTC. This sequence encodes CASSRTSGGAEETQYF. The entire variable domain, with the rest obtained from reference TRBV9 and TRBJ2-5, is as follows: DSGVTQTPKHLITATGQRVTLRCSPRSGDLSVYWYQQSLDQGLQFLIQYYNGEERAKGNILERFSAQQFPDLHSELNLSSLELGDSALYFCASSRTSGGAEETQYFGPGTRLLVL.

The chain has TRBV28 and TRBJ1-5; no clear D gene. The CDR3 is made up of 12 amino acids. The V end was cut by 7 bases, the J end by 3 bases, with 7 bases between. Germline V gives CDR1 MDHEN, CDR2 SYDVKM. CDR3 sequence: CASKRSNQPQHF. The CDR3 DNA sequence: TGTGCCAGCAAGCGGTCCAATCAGCCCCAGCATTTT. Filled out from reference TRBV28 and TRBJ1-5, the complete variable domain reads DVKVTQSSRYLVKRTGEKVFLECVQDMDHENMFWYRQDPGLGLRLIYFSYDVKMKEKGDIPEGYSVSREKKERFSLILESASTNQTSMYLCASKRSNQPQHFGDGTRLSIL.

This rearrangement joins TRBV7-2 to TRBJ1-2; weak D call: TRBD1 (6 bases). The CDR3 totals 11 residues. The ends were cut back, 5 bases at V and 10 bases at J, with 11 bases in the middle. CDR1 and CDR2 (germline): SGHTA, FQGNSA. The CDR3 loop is CASSPRTAYTF. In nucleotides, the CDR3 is TGTGCCAGCAGCCCCCGGACAGCCTACACCTTC.

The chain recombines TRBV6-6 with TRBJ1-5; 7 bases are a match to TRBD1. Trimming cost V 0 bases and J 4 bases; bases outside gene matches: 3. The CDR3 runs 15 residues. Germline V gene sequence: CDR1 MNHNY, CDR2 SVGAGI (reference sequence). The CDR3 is CASSYSPGGNQPQHF. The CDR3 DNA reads TGTGCCAGCAGTTACTCGCCAGGGGGGAATCAGCCCCAGCATTTT.

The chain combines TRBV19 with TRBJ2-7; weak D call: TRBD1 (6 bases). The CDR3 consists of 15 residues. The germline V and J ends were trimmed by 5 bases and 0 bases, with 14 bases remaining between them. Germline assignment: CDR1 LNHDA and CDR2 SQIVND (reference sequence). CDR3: CASSPSRGNSYEQYF. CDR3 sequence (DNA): TGTGCCAGTAGTCCCTCAAGGGGGAACTCCTACGAGCAGTACTTC.

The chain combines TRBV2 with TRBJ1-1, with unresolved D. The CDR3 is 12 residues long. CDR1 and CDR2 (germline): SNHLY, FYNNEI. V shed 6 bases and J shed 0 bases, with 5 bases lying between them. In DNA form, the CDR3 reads TGTGCCAGCAGCGGGTTGAACACTGAAGCTTTCTTT. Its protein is CASSGLNTEAFF.

This CDR3 is CASSSEQGRQYF. The CDR3 DNA is TGTGCCAGCAGTTCGGAACAGGGCCGGCAGTACTTC. The V call is TRBV6-5, the J call TRBJ2-7, with a weak D call TRBD1 (6 bases). V shed 4 bases and J shed 9 bases, with 13 bases lying between them. From germline, CDR1 is MNHEY and CDR2 SVGAGI. The CDR3 spans 12 residues.